Listed here are 12 T cell receptor beta chains from one sample, sequenced in a study of T cell responses to AZD1222 COVID-19 vaccine. TCRdb's table, derived via immunoSEQ multiplex PCR, lists solely in-frame clones and lacks some. Altogether some 150,000 clones are present, 80% to 95% being singletons, with the ten largest covering approximately 4.8%. Sequences were derived from peripheral blood, sampled on day 0 of AZD1222 vaccination. These receptors all stem from an adult in good health.

The chain is built from TRBV7-9 and TRBJ1-6; D ambiguous. The CDR3 runs 15 residues. The V end lost 4 bases, the J end lost 7 bases, and 14 bases lay between the germline ends. In germline, CDR1 is SEHNR, CDR2 FQNEAQ (reference sequence). CDR3 bases: TGTGCCAGCAGCTACGCCGCGACGGAGAATTCACCCCTCCACTTT. Amino acids: CASSYAATENSPLHF.

The chain employs TRBV6-6 and TRBJ1-1; TRBD1 is a possible D gene (6 bases). Trimming shortened V by 5 bases and J by 0 bases, and 13 bases separated the two germline ends. The CDR3 runs 15 residues. Per the germline V gene, CDR1 is MNHNY and CDR2 is SVGAGI (reference sequence). The CDR3 coding sequence is TGTGCCAGCAGTCCGGGACAACGCATGAACACTGAAGCTTTCTTT. Translation: CASSPGQRMNTEAFF.

In its sample, this clone was seen once. V gene TRBV27 combines with J gene TRBJ2-1; 10 bases match TRBD2. The CDR3 loop spans 15 amino acids. J lost 3 bases, V lost 6 bases, and 5 bases had no gene match. The germline CDR1 and CDR2 sequences are MNHEY and SMNVEV (reference sequence). The CDR3 region is CASRPRTSGYNEQFF. The DNA of the CDR3 is TGTGCCAGCAGGCCCAGGACTAGCGGCTACAATGAGCAGTTCTTC.

This clone has just one count. This chain joins TRBV30 and TRBJ2-1, with 8 bases aligning to TRBD2. V lost 7 bases to trimming and J lost 5 bases; unmatched junction nucleotides: 10. This CDR3 region has 14 residues. Germline CDR1 is GTSNPN and CDR2 is SVGIG (reference sequence). CDR3 amino acids: CASCVLADHNEQFF. Here the CDR3 DNA reads TGTGCCTCATGCGTACTAGCGGACCACAATGAGCAGTTCTTC.

This sequence joins TRBV24-1 and TRBJ2-7, with 7 bases that match TRBD1. This CDR3 is 15 amino acids long. V lost 4 bases and J lost 4; bases outside the gene matches: 9. Per the germline V gene, CDR1 is KGHDR and CDR2 is SFDVKD. The CDR3 DNA follows: TGTGCCACCAGTGAATCCGGGACAGAAGGATACGAGCAGTACTTC. Residues: CATSESGTEGYEQYF.

The chain employs TRBV24-1 and TRBJ1-2; D unresolved. The CDR3 totals 15 residues. Germline V gene lookup returns CDR1 KGHDR and CDR2 SFDVKD. V shed 4 bases and J shed 0 bases, with 11 bases lying between them. The CDR3 DNA follows: TGTGCCACCAGTGACTCGGACGGTTCTAACTATGGCTACACCTTC. Translating gives CATSDSDGSNYGYTF.

This clone was observed once. The J gene is TRBJ1-6, the V gene TRBV28, with D perhaps matching TRBD1 (6 bases). Germline V lookup: CDR1 MDHEN, CDR2 SYDVKM. V was pared by 2 bases and J by 9 bases, with 17 bases between. This CDR3 region has 16 residues. The CDR3 DNA is TGTGCCAGCAGTTTACATCGGCCAGGGGCTGGTTCACCCCTCCACTTT. The encoded protein is CASSLHRPGAGSPLHF. Full variable domain (missing parts from reference TRBV28 and TRBJ1-6): DVKVTQSSRYLVKRTGEKVFLECVQDMDHENMFWYRQDPGLGLRLIYFSYDVKMKEKGDIPEGYSVSREKKERFSLILESASTNQTSMYLCASSLHRPGAGSPLHFGNGTRLTVT.

This clone was counted once. V is TRBV29-1 and J is TRBJ2-5; D is possibly TRBD2 (6 bases). Between the trimmed V and J ends, which lost 5 bases and 1 base, there was a span of 8 bases. Germline V CDR1 and CDR2: SQVTM, ANQGSEA. The CDR3 runs 12 residues. CDR3 sequence (DNA): TGCAGCGTTTCTAGCGCCCAAGAGACCCAGTACTTC. This codes for CSVSSAQETQYF. The variable domain in full, completed from reference TRBV29-1 and TRBJ2-5, reads SAVISQKPSRDICQRGTSLTIQCQVDSQVTMMFWYRQQPGQSLTLIATANQGSEATYESGFVIDKFPISRPNLTFSTLTVSNMSPEDSSIYLCSVSSAQETQYFGPGTRLLVL.

The gene calls are TRBV6-6 and TRBJ1-5; D possibly corresponds to TRBD1 (5 bases). V was pared by 10 bases and J by 3 bases, with 16 bases between. Looked up from germline, CDR1 is MNHNY and CDR2 is SVGAGI (reference sequence). This CDR3 is 14 amino acids long. CDR3 in DNA: TGTGCCACTCTACCTCAGGGAACCAATCAGCCCCAGCATTTT. Its translation: CATLPQGTNQPQHF.

The chain has TRBV7-6 and TRBJ2-3; 8 bases are a match to TRBD1. Germline V gene sequence: CDR1 SGHVS, CDR2 FNYEAQ. The CDR3 spans 15 residues. V was clipped by 5 bases and J by 7 bases; unmatched bases: 11. DNA of the CDR3: TGTGCCAGCAGCACCGAGGACAGGGTATGGAATACGCAGTATTTT. Translated, it gives CASSTEDRVWNTQYF. The full variable domain, its missing parts supplied by reference TRBV7-6 and TRBJ2-3, is GAGVSQSPRYKVTKRGQDVALRCDPISGHVSLYWYRQALGQGPEFLTYFNYEAQQDKSGLPNDRFSAERPEGSISTLTIQRTEQRDSAMYRCASSTEDRVWNTQYFGPGTRLTVL.

J is TRBJ1-1 and V is TRBV6-5; D unresolved. Trimming cost V 5 bases and J 7 bases, with 11 bases left between them. The CDR3 sequence is 12 residues long. Germline CDR1 and CDR2: MNHEY and SVGAGI. Here the CDR3 reads CASSPSALEAFF. In DNA, the CDR3 is TGTGCCAGCAGTCCCTCGGCTCTTGAAGCTTTCTTT.

The chain couples TRBV7-2 to TRBJ1-3, with TRBD1 as a possible D gene (6 bases). This CDR3 is 16 amino acids long. CDR1 and CDR2 (germline): SGHTA, FQGNSA. V was shortened by 0 bases and J by 2 bases, with 11 bases between the two germline ends. CDR3 sequence (DNA): TGTGCCAGCAGCTTAGCGAGGACAGCAGCTGGAAACACCATATATTTT. This translates into CASSLARTAAGNTIYF.